This T cell receptor (beta chain) is from a study of blood T cell repertoires in COVID-19. Whole-study context: Samples of COVID-19 (acute and convalescent) were obtained from the United States, Italy and Spain. Sample material is recorded as cDNA or gDNA derived from T cells, B-cell-depleted T cells, or PBMCs.

In the source study's methods: Estimates of nucleated cell counts were drawn from the amplification of reference gene primers. Measured with immunoSEQ multiplex PCR; TCRdb has only the in-frame clones, and not every one. V, J and clone size were drawn from that table, and D and trimming were deduced from the DNA. The data contain approximately 81,000 clones, 89% of them singletons. The CDR3 is 15 residues long. Germline CDR1 is LGHNA and CDR2 is YSLEER. Trimming shortened V by 0 bases and J by 7 bases, and 13 bases separated the two germline ends. Sequenced: peripheral blood. The receptor was derived from a man aged 65 to 79 with active or convalescent COVID-19. The J gene is TRBJ1-3, the V gene TRBV4-3, with a weak D call TRBD1 (5 bases). The DNA for the CDR3 is TGCGCCAGCAGCCAAGATCTTAGGGGTCTGAACACCATATATTTT. It is translated as CASSQDLRGLNTIYF.